The 30 T cell receptor beta chains below come from one sample, sequenced in a study of blood T cell repertoires in COVID-19. Produced via immunoSEQ multiplex PCR; TCRdb's table is partial and in-frame only. The profile covers just under 300,000 clones, with around 87% appearing a single time and 1.3% taken by the ten largest. The sequencing input was peripheral blood. The receptors originated from a man between 65 and 85 years old with acute or convalescent COVID-19.

This chain links TRBV28 with TRBJ2-3; 7 bases agree with TRBD2. Germline trimming cut 7 bases from V and 5 bases from J; bases unmatched to any gene: 6. The V gene's germline CDR1 is MDHEN and CDR2 SYDVKM. The CDR3 runs 13 residues. This CDR3 reads CASTKPGGDTQYF. CDR3 in DNA: TGTGCCAGCACCAAACCGGGGGGAGATACGCAGTATTTT.

This chain uses TRBV28 with TRBJ2-7, with a weak D call TRBD2 (5 bases). CDR3 length: 14 amino acids. V dropped 4 bases and J dropped 5 bases, with 15 bases sitting between them. Germline V gene data show CDR1 as MDHEN and CDR2 as SYDVKM. In DNA, the CDR3 is TGTGCCAGCAGTTCCCAACTAGATTTAAACGAGCAGTACTTC. It codes for CASSSQLDLNEQYF.

This clone has only a few counts. V gene TRBV6-2 or TRBV6-3 combines with J gene TRBJ1-2, with D perhaps matching TRBD1 (6 bases). V was trimmed by 2 bases and J by 8 bases, leaving 9 bases between them. Germline V gene data show CDR1 as MNHEY and CDR2 as SVGEGT. This CDR3 is built from 12 residues. In DNA, the CDR3 is TGTGCCAGCAGTTACCATGGGGGCGGCTACACCTTC. Translated: CASSYHGGGYTF.

The CDR3 DNA follows: TGTGCCACCCCGGGACAGGGGGCGCGGAACTATGGCTACACCTTC. It is translated as CATPGQGARNYGYTF. The V and J genes are TRBV28 and TRBJ1-2; 12 positions agree with TRBD1. In germline, CDR1 is MDHEN, CDR2 SYDVKM. This CDR3 region has 15 residues. The V and J ends lost 10 bases and 2 bases, in that order; junction bases with no gene match: 8.

The V gene is TRBV7-2, the J gene TRBJ2-7; TRBD1 matches 8 bases. The germline V gene encodes CDR1 SGHTA and CDR2 FQGNSA. This CDR3 comprises 15 residues. V trimming: 4 bases; J trimming: 1 base; junction bases outside the gene matches: 6. CDR3 coding DNA: TGTGCCAGCAGCTCGCAGGGACAGGATTCCTACGAGCAGTACTTC. Encoded protein: CASSSQGQDSYEQYF.

The CDR3 DNA sequence: TGTGCCTGGAGTACACTAGCGGGAGAGACCCAGTACTTC. Residues: CAWSTLAGETQYF. The chain couples TRBV30 to TRBJ2-5, with TRBD2 matching over 9 bases. CDR1 and CDR2 (germline): GTSNPN, SVGIG (reference sequence). Trimming removed 2 bases from V and 4 bases from J; junction bases left unmatched: 2. CDR3 length equals 13 residues. Drawing the rest from reference TRBV30 and TRBJ2-5, the complete variable domain is SQTIHQWPATLVQPVGSPLSLECTVEGTSNPNLYWYRQAAGRGLQLLFYSVGIGQISSEVPQNLSASRPQDRQFILSSKKLLLSDSGFYLCAWSTLAGETQYFGPGTRLLVL.

This sequence joins TRBV28 and TRBJ2-3; a weak D match, TRBD1 (5 bases). The V gene's germline CDR1 is MDHEN and CDR2 SYDVKM. The CDR3 is 13 residues long. Trimming removed 6 bases at V and 2 bases at J, with 9 bases between. The CDR3 region has the DNA TGTGCCAGCAGCAGGACAAACACAGATACGCAGTATTTT. It encodes CASSRTNTDTQYF.

Remarks on this clone: At the DNA level, this CDR3 is encoded by other sequences in the same sample as well. The rearrangement uses TRBV28 and TRBJ2-1; 14 positions match TRBD2. Unmatched junction bases numbered 4, after V lost 3 bases and J lost 6 bases. The CDR3 is made up of 16 amino acids. Germline CDR1 is MDHEN and CDR2 is SYDVKM. CDR3 DNA: TGTGCCAGCAGTTTGGGGACTAGCGGGAGTTTCAATGAGCAGTTCTTC. The encoded protein is CASSLGTSGSFNEQFF. The full variable domain, with the rest looked up from reference TRBV28 and TRBJ2-1, is DVKVTQSSRYLVKRTGEKVFLECVQDMDHENMFWYRQDPGLGLRLIYFSYDVKMKEKGDIPEGYSVSREKKERFSLILESASTNQTSMYLCASSLGTSGSFNEQFFGPGTRLTVL.

On this clone itself: The same CDR3 arises from other DNA sequences in this sample as well. The V and J genes are TRBV3-1 (or the pseudogene TRBV3-2) and TRBJ2-1; 8 positions match TRBD2. Losses at the gene ends were 1 base for V and 2 bases for J; bases not matched to a gene: 1. The CDR3 is made up of 15 amino acids. Per germline, CDR1 LGHDT and CDR2 YNNKEL (reference sequence). The CDR3 is CASSQAGGAYNEQFF. The CDR3 DNA sequence: TGTGCCAGCAGCCAAGCGGGGGGGGCCTACAATGAGCAGTTCTTC.

The chain combines TRBV18 with TRBJ2-7; D is unresolved. CDR1 is KGHSH and CDR2 is LQKENI in the germline V gene. The CDR3 has 11 amino acids. V lost 6 bases, J lost 6 bases, and 9 bases lay in between. CDR3 region: CASSLEREQYF. For the CDR3, the DNA is TGTGCCAGCTCCCTAGAACGCGAGCAGTACTTC. Drawing the rest from reference TRBV18 and TRBJ2-7, the complete variable domain is NAGVMQNPRHLVRRRGQEARLRCSPMKGHSHVYWYRQLPEEGLKFMVYLQKENIIDESGMPKERFSAEFPKEGPSILRIQQVVRGDSAAYFCASSLEREQYFGPGTRLTVT.

CDR3 loop: CASSLSSNQPQHF. DNA of the CDR3: TGTGCCAGCAGCTTAAGCAGCAATCAGCCCCAGCATTTT. V and J are TRBV5-8 and TRBJ1-5; D is unclear. Germline CDR1 and CDR2: SGHTS and YDEGEE. The CDR3 is made up of 13 amino acids. Between the trimmed V and J ends, which lost 2 bases and 1 base, there was a span of 4 bases. Full variable domain (outside the CDR3, taken from reference TRBV5-8 and TRBJ1-5): EAGVTQSPTHLIKTRGQQATLRCSPISGHTSVYWYQQALGLGLQFLLWYDEGEERNRGNFPPRFSGRQFPNYSSELNVNALELEDSALYLCASSLSSNQPQHFGDGTRLSIL.

V gene TRBV29-1 combines with J gene TRBJ2-7; TRBD1 aligns across 8 bases. CDR1 SQVTM and CDR2 ANQGSEA come from the germline V gene. The CDR3 is made up of 16 amino acids. J lost 0 bases, V lost 3 bases, and 10 bases had no gene match. CDR3 in DNA: TGCAGCGTTGAGGGTCATCAGGGGGCGAGCTCCTACGAGCAGTACTTC. Residues: CSVEGHQGASSYEQYF.

The CDR3 loop is CASSTRGAPDTGELFF. CDR3 nucleotide sequence: TGTGCCAGCAGCACAAGAGGCGCCCCGGACACCGGGGAGCTGTTTTTT. The rearrangement links TRBV9 to TRBJ2-2; D unresolved. Germline V lookup: CDR1 SGDLS, CDR2 YYNGEE. V gave up 4 bases and J gave up 3 bases, with 16 bases separating them. The CDR3 runs 16 residues.

The chain employs TRBV30 and TRBJ2-3; 8 bases agree with TRBD2. This CDR3 has 14 amino acids. After removal of 3 bases from V and 0 bases from J, the junction contained 2 bases not matched to a gene. Germline V CDR1 and CDR2: GTSNPN, SVGIG (reference sequence). In DNA form, the CDR3 reads TGTGCCTGGAGCACTAGCGGAAGCACAGATACGCAGTATTTT. This gives the protein CAWSTSGSTDTQYF.

The gene calls are TRBV7-9 and TRBJ2-1, with 14 bases that match TRBD2. The germline V gene encodes CDR1 SEHNR and CDR2 FQNEAQ (reference sequence). The CDR3 consists of 17 residues. V shed 5 bases and J 0 bases; nucleotides not matched to a gene: 3. The CDR3 loop is CASSGGTSGSSYNEQFF. In nucleotides, the CDR3 is TGTGCCAGCAGCGGTGGGACTAGCGGGAGCTCCTACAATGAGCAGTTCTTC.

This clone was found a few times. This rearrangement joins TRBV3-1 (or the pseudogene TRBV3-2) to TRBJ1-1, with D perhaps TRBD1 (6 bases). This CDR3 comprises 14 residues. Germline CDR1 LGHDT, CDR2 YNNKEL (reference sequence). Between the trimmed V and J ends, which lost 3 bases and 0 bases, there was a span of 8 bases. The DNA for the CDR3 is TGTGCCAGCAGCCACGGACAGTTGAACACTGAAGCTTTCTTT. It yields the protein CASSHGQLNTEAFF.

The rearrangement uses TRBV19 and TRBJ2-1; TRBD1 is a possible D gene (5 bases). Germline V gives CDR1 LNHDA, CDR2 SQIVND (reference sequence). Trimming took off 4 bases at V and 9 bases at J, with 19 bases between the two ends. The length of the CDR3 is 15 residues. The CDR3 region is CASSKSSAGKGEQFF. The DNA of the CDR3 is TGTGCCAGTAGTAAATCCTCCGCAGGGAAGGGTGAGCAGTTCTTC.

This rearrangement joins TRBV7-8 to TRBJ2-5; 7 bases align to TRBD1. This CDR3 has 14 amino acids. Germline V gene sequence: CDR1 SGHVS, CDR2 FQNEAQ. J was trimmed by 2 bases and V by 5 bases; bases with no gene match: 5. The CDR3 reads CASSRGQEQETQYF. CDR3 in DNA: TGTGCCAGCAGCCGAGGACAGGAACAAGAGACCCAGTACTTC.

The chain carries TRBV5-4 and TRBJ2-7; D not resolved. CDR3 size: 14 residues. V lost 0 bases and J lost 7, with 14 bases in between. CDR1 and CDR2 from the germline V gene are SGHNT and YYREEE (reference sequence). CDR3 sequence reads: CASSLVVSPGEQYF. The CDR3 DNA follows: TGTGCCAGCAGCTTGGTAGTCAGTCCGGGTGAGCAGTACTTC.

The chain carries TRBV4-1 and TRBJ2-1; TRBD2 agrees at 13 bases. Germline loops: CDR1 MGHRA, CDR2 YSYEKL. This CDR3 has 16 amino acids. V lost 5 bases, J lost 4 bases, and 5 bases stayed unmatched. Here the CDR3 reads CASSARTSGGYNEQFF. DNA for the CDR3: TGCGCCAGCAGCGCCCGGACTAGCGGGGGTTACAATGAGCAGTTCTTC.

The chain employs TRBV4-1 and TRBJ2-3, with D hard to call. The V gene's germline CDR1 is MGHRA and CDR2 YSYEKL. The length of the CDR3 is 14 residues. Trimming took off 5 bases at V and 5 bases at J, with 14 bases between the two ends. Written as DNA, the CDR3 is TGCGCCAGCAGCGGTCTAGGTGACTTAGATACGCAGTATTTT. Its translation is CASSGLGDLDTQYF.

This clone is a singleton in its sample. The J gene is TRBJ2-3, the V gene TRBV10-3; 10 positions agree with TRBD2. Germline V gene sequence: CDR1 ENHRY, CDR2 SYGVKD. V was clipped by 2 bases and J by 4 bases; unmatched bases: 3. This CDR3 comprises 15 residues. The CDR3 DNA sequence: TGTGCCATCAGTGAGACGCTAGCGGGAGCAGATACGCAGTATTTT. Translated: CAISETLAGADTQYF.

V is TRBV7-2 and J is TRBJ2-1; TRBD2 matches at 9 bases. V trimming: 1 base; J trimming: 4 bases; junction bases outside the gene matches: 5. The germline V gene has CDR1 SGHTA and CDR2 FQGNSA. CDR3 length: 16 amino acids. The CDR3 nucleotides are TGTGCCAGCAGCTTAGTCGGTAGCGGGGGTTACAATGAGCAGTTCTTC. Its protein product is CASSLVGSGGYNEQFF.

This chain uses TRBV27 with TRBJ2-6; possible D gene TRBD1, 5 bases. The germline CDR1 and CDR2 sequences are MNHEY and SMNVEV (reference sequence). The CDR3 loop spans 17 amino acids. Trimming stripped 8 bases from V and 0 bases from J, with 17 bases between. The CDR3 loop reads CASGRGQGGSGANVLTF. The CDR3 coding sequence is TGTGCCAGCGGTAGGGGTCAGGGTGGCTCTGGGGCCAACGTCCTGACTTTC.

This clone was picked up a small number of times. The chain employs TRBV7-2 and TRBJ2-2; TRBD1 is a possible D gene (6 bases). This CDR3 has 17 amino acids. V was clipped by 2 bases and J by 5 bases, with 18 bases between them. In germline, CDR1 is SGHTA, CDR2 FQGNSA. CDR3 loop: CASSLLSGRGRTGELFF. The CDR3 DNA sequence: TGTGCCAGCAGCTTACTCTCTGGCAGGGGACGGACCGGGGAGCTGTTTTTT.

The chain links TRBV6-1 to TRBJ1-6; no clear D. The CDR3 runs to 13 residues. V was clipped by 1 base and J by 7 bases, with 5 bases between them. In germline, CDR1 is MNHNS, CDR2 SASEGT. CDR3 DNA sequence: TGTGCCAGCAGTGAAGGGGCCAATTCACCCCTCCACTTT. This codes for CASSEGANSPLHF.

The chain carries TRBV2 and TRBJ2-3; D unresolved. The V and J ends lost 7 bases and 1 base respectively, with 12 bases between them. From germline, CDR1 is SNHLY and CDR2 FYNNEI. CDR3 length: 14 amino acids. The CDR3 DNA reads as TGTGCCAGCAACGGTGCAGGCGGCACAGATACGCAGTATTTT. As protein: CASNGAGGTDTQYF. Full variable domain (rest looked up from reference TRBV2 and TRBJ2-3): EPEVTQTPSHQVTQMGQEVILRCVPISNHLYFYWYRQILGQKVEFLVSFYNNEISEKSEIFDDQFSVERPDGSNFTLKIRSTKLEDSAMYFCASNGAGGTDTQYFGPGTRLTVL.

This chain joins TRBV6-5 and TRBJ1-1, with a possible D match to TRBD1 (6 bases). The V gene's germline CDR1 is MNHEY and CDR2 SVGAGI. The germline V and J ends were trimmed by 6 bases and 3 bases, with 11 bases remaining between them. The CDR3 is 13 residues long. This CDR3 reads CASSTNRDTEAFF. CDR3 nucleotide sequence: TGTGCCAGCAGCACTAACAGGGACACTGAAGCTTTCTTT.

The genes are TRBV7-2 and TRBJ2-3; no clear D gene. The germline CDR1 and CDR2 sequences are SGHTA and FQGNSA. V was shortened by 6 bases and J by 4 bases, with 8 bases between the two germline ends. The CDR3 has 12 residues. The CDR3 bases are TGTGCCAGCAGATTTTTAGCAGATACGCAGTATTTT. It encodes CASRFLADTQYF.

This clone has just one count. The V gene is TRBV3-1 (or the pseudogene TRBV3-2), the J gene TRBJ2-3; D not resolved. CDR3 length: 16 amino acids. Germline V gene data show CDR1 as LGHDT and CDR2 as YNNKEL (reference sequence). V gave up 1 base and J gave up 4 bases, with 15 bases separating them. For the CDR3, the DNA is TGTGCCAGCAGCCAAGTACATTCAGGAAAGGCAGATACGCAGTATTTT. Residues: CASSQVHSGKADTQYF.